This is a list of T cell receptor beta chains from one sample in a study of T cell responses to AZD1222 COVID-19 vaccine. Clones were sequenced by immunoSEQ multiplex PCR, and TCRdb holds only the in-frame ones, with some missing. The sample contains some 200,000 clones, approximately 92% of which appear only once. Here the sequenced sample was peripheral blood, taken on day 0 of AZD1222 vaccination. All receptors come from an adult in good health. Each CDR3 is given with its conserved first and last residue. A D gene is named only where the DNA matches it firmly. Only some rows state a clone size, as once, few, many or a class for expanded clones.

.	TRBV6-2/TRBV6-3	TRBD1	TRBJ1-2	TGTGCCAGCAGTTACGCCGGGACAGGGTTTCCTGGCTACACCTTC	CASSYAGTGFPGYTF
.	TRBV21-1	.	TRBJ1-5	TGTGCCAGCAGCAAGGGGGACAGTAATCAGCCCCAGCATTTT	CASSKGDSNQPQHF
.	TRBV13	.	TRBJ1-1	TGTGCCAGCAGCCTGACACAGAACACTGAAGCTTTCTTT	CASSLTQNTEAFF
.	TRBV18	.	TRBJ2-1	TGTGCCAGCTCACCTCCCACAGCGTACAATGAGCAGTTCTTC	CASSPPTAYNEQFF
.	TRBV6-6	.	TRBJ1-3	TGTGCCAGCAGTTACAAGGGGGGAAACACCATATATTTT	CASSYKGGNTIYF
.	TRBV18	.	TRBJ2-6	TGTGCCAGCTCACCCCAGGCTGGGCTGATCCCCTCTGGGGCCAACGTCCTGACTTTC	CASSPQAGLIPSGANVLTF
.	TRBV7-9	.	TRBJ1-1	TGTGCCAGCAGCCACCTCGGGATGAACACTGAAGCTTTCTTT	CASSHLGMNTEAFF
.	TRBV11-2	.	TRBJ1-2	TGTGCCAGCAGCTTAGATAACAGGGACGACTATGGCTACACCTTC	CASSLDNRDDYGYTF
.	TRBV7-8	.	TRBJ2-3	TGTGCCAGCAGAAAGGATCGGGGACACACAGATACGCAGTATTTT	CASRKDRGHTDTQYF
.	TRBV6-2/TRBV6-3	TRBD1	TRBJ1-1	TGTGCCAGCAGCCCACACCGACAGGGTAGTACTGAAGCTTTCTTT	CASSPHRQGSTEAFF
.	TRBV6-6	.	TRBJ1-5	TGTGCCAGCATCCACAGGGATAGCAATCAGCCCCAGCATTTT	CASIHRDSNQPQHF
.	TRBV7-8	TRBD2	TRBJ2-1	TGTGCCAGCAGCTTTTTGGTGAGCGGGAGGGTAAAACGCAATGAGCAGTTCTTC	CASSFLVSGRVKRNEQFF
once	TRBV5-1	TRBD1	TRBJ1-2	TGCGCCAGCAGCTTGGATAGGGGGCCCCCTAACTATGGCTACACCTTC	CASSLDRGPPNYGYTF
.	TRBV24-1	.	TRBJ2-3	TGTGCCACCAGTGATTTGCGTGGGGGCCTCACAGATACGCAGTATTTT	CATSDLRGGLTDTQYF
.	TRBV5-1	.	TRBJ1-1	TGCGCCAGCAGCCCTCCAGGGAAGGAGAACACTGAAGCTTTCTTT	CASSPPGKENTEAFF
.	TRBV30	.	TRBJ1-1	TGTGCCTGGGAAGCAGGGATGACTGAAGCTTTCTTT	CAWEAGMTEAFF
.	TRBV19	.	TRBJ2-1	TGTGCCAGTAGTATAGAAGGCGGGGGCCCCTACAATGAGCAGTTCTTC	CASSIEGGGPYNEQFF
.	TRBV5-1	.	TRBJ2-3	TGCGCCAGCAGCTTGCCTGCTAGCTCGGCCACAGATACGCAGTATTTT	CASSLPASSATDTQYF
.	TRBV7-9	.	TRBJ1-2	TGTGCCAGCAGCCCCGGACGGGGATATTACGACTACACCTTC	CASSPGRGYYDYTF
.	TRBV28	TRBD2	TRBJ2-1	TGTGCCAGCACCCAAGGGGGTTGGGGCAGCGGGGGCTCAAGCTCCTACAATGAGCAGTTCTTC	CASTQGGWGSGGSSSYNEQFF
few	TRBV6-5	.	TRBJ1-2	TGTGCCAGCAGTTCTCGTGGGAAGAGGGGATGGGGCTACACCTTC	CASSSRGKRGWGYTF
.	TRBV30	.	TRBJ1-5	TGTGCCTGGGGTCCAGTCGCGGCGGGGGGTCAGCCCCAGCATTTT	CAWGPVAAGGQPQHF
.	TRBV19	.	TRBJ1-5	TGTGCCAGTAGTATAGGGTTCGGTCTAAATCAGCCCCAGCATTTT	CASSIGFGLNQPQHF
.	TRBV10-3	.	TRBJ1-1	TGTGCCTTTAATAGTCGGCCAGGGGCTGAAGCTTTCTTT	CAFNSRPGAEAFF
.	TRBV7-8	.	TRBJ1-4	TGTGCCAGCAGCAAAGCCCGGTTAAGGCAAAAGAATGCAACTAATGAAAAACTGTTTTTT	CASSKARLRQKNATNEKLFF
.	TRBV6-5	.	TRBJ2-1	TGTGCCAGCAGTTATAGGCAGTCCTACAATGAGCAGTTCTTC	CASSYRQSYNEQFF
.	TRBV27	TRBD1	TRBJ1-5	TGTGCCAGCAGTTTATCGGGACAGGGCAATCAGCCCCAGCATTTT	CASSLSGQGNQPQHF
.	TRBV4-3	.	TRBJ1-3	TGCGCCAGCAGCCAAGTCCCCCGCTCTGGAAACACCATATATTTT	CASSQVPRSGNTIYF
.	TRBV19	.	TRBJ1-4	TGTGCCAGTAGTATGGTCCCCGGCCGGGAAAAACTGTTTTTT	CASSMVPGREKLFF
.	TRBV5-4	TRBD2	TRBJ2-7	TGTGCCAGCAGCCTTTGGACTAGCGGGAGTTCCGAGCAGTACTTC	CASSLWTSGSSEQYF
.	TRBV4-1	.	TRBJ1-2	TGCGCCAGCAGCCAGGATTCCTCAGAACTCGATGGCTACACCTTC	CASSQDSSELDGYTF
.	TRBV30	.	TRBJ1-1	TGTGCCTGGAGTGTGGTCAGGAACACTGAAGCTTTCTTT	CAWSVVRNTEAFF